This TCR beta chain was retrieved from a study of blood T cell repertoires in COVID-19. Study details: The samples span acute and convalescent COVID-19 from the United States, Italy and Spain. The analysed material was cDNA or gDNA that came from T cells, B-cell-depleted T cells, or PBMCs.

Study processing details: Quantification of nucleated cells was approximated via reference gene primer amplification. The assay was immunoSEQ multiplex PCR, and TCRdb's table has in-frame clones only and misses some. Clonal size and the V and J genes are those of that table, whereas D and trimming came from the DNA. The sample records about 64,000 clones, around 83% being singletons. The origin of this receptor is a woman aged 60-75 years with acute or convalescent COVID-19. Sequencing used peripheral blood.

The CDR3 DNA reads TGTGCCACTTCGGGACATATGAACACTGAAGCTTTCTTT. Residues: CATSGHMNTEAFF. V and J are TRBV24-1 and TRBJ1-1, with D possibly TRBD1 on 6 matching bases. The CDR3 consists of 13 residues. Germline CDR1 reads KGHDR; CDR2 reads SFDVKD. Trimming stripped 10 bases from V and 0 bases from J, with 11 bases between.